One and the same sample provided the 13 T cell receptor beta chains below, sequenced in a study of T cell changes during pregnancy in multiple sclerosis. Libraries were prepared by immunoSEQ multiplex PCR; TCRdb keeps only in-frame clonotypes and omits some of them. This sample has more than 70,000 clones; about nine tenths occur once, and the top ten carry around 1.8%. The sequencing used peripheral blood, collected after pregnancy. The receptors stem from a female donor in good health, enrolled as a control in a pregnancy study.

Written as DNA, the CDR3 is TGTGCCAGCAGAAGCGGGGGCAGCACAGATACGCAGTATTTT. Protein sequence: CASRSGGSTDTQYF. The J gene is TRBJ2-3, the V gene TRBV28; the match to TRBD2 covers 8 bases. The germline CDR1 and CDR2 sequences are MDHEN and SYDVKM. The trim removed 6 bases at V and 0 bases at J, leaving 2 bases unmatched. The CDR3 contains 14 residues.

This sequence joins TRBV9 and TRBJ2-1, with 11 nucleotides matching TRBD2. Trimming took 2 bases from V and 0 from J; bases not matched to a gene: 1. The CDR3 loop spans 16 amino acids. Germline V gene sequence: CDR1 SGDLS, CDR2 YYNGEE. This chain's CDR3 is CASSVLAGGSYNEQFF. The CDR3, as DNA: TGTGCCAGCAGCGTTCTAGCGGGGGGCTCCTACAATGAGCAGTTCTTC.

This clone has only a few counts. The chain links TRBV7-9 to TRBJ2-3; 8 positions match TRBD2. In germline, CDR1 is SEHNR, CDR2 FQNEAQ (reference sequence). The CDR3 is 17 amino acids. With 1 base clipped from V and 7 bases from J, the junction kept 13 bases outside the gene matches. This chain's CDR3 is CASSLGGIAGYSNTQYF. DNA for the CDR3: TGTGCCAGCAGCTTAGGAGGGATAGCGGGGTATTCGAATACGCAGTATTTT.

This clone has only one observation. DNA of the CDR3: TGTGCCAGCAGGGATTTACAGGGAAGAGAGACCCAGTACTTC. Translated, it gives CASRDLQGRETQYF. The chain recombines TRBV6-5 with TRBJ2-5; D perhaps matches TRBD1 (6 bases). With 6 bases removed from V and 4 bases from J, the gap between germline ends came to 15 bases. There are 14 residues in the CDR3. The germline CDR1 and CDR2 sequences are MNHEY and SVGAGI.

The V and J genes are TRBV13 and TRBJ1-2, with 11 bases aligning to TRBD1. This CDR3 contains 14 residues. Germline assignment: CDR1 PRHDT and CDR2 FYEKMQ (reference sequence). The junction had 6 bases not matched to a gene; V was cut back by 4 bases and J by 8 bases. The CDR3 DNA reads as TGTGCCAGCAGCTCAATGGGACAGGGGGTCGGCTACACCTTC. Residues: CASSSMGQGVGYTF. Full variable domain (remainder filled in from reference TRBV13 and TRBJ1-2): AAGVIQSPRHLIKEKRETATLKCYPIPRHDTVYWYQQGPGQDPQFLISFYEKMQSDKGSIPDRFSAQQFSDYHSELNMSSLELGDSALYFCASSSMGQGVGYTFGSGTRLTVV.

This sequence joins TRBV30 and TRBJ2-7; TRBD1 might be the D (6 bases). The germline V and J ends were trimmed by 3 bases and 4 bases, with 19 bases remaining between them. CDR1 is GTSNPN and CDR2 is SVGIG in the germline V gene (reference sequence). The CDR3 has 15 residues. The CDR3 loop reads CAWSAETSGQYEQYF. The CDR3 DNA is TGTGCCTGGAGCGCGGAGACAAGCGGACAGTACGAGCAGTACTTC.

This sequence joins TRBV19 and TRBJ2-4; D not certain. Trimming cost V 3 bases and J 0 bases, with 15 bases left between them. The germline gives CDR1 LNHDA, CDR2 SQIVND (reference sequence). The CDR3 spans 17 residues. In nucleotides, the CDR3 is TGTGCCAGTAGTATGGCCTCGGCAGGTCTAGCCAAAAACATTCAGTACTTC. Its protein product is CASSMASAGLAKNIQYF.

The V gene is TRBV5-1, the J gene TRBJ2-5, with 10 bases matching TRBD2. The J segment lost 1 base and the V segment lost 0 bases, leaving 3 bases of the junction unmatched. From germline, CDR1 is SGHRS and CDR2 YFSETQ. CDR3 size: 16 residues. The CDR3 here is CASSLGTSGGQETQYF. Here the CDR3 DNA reads TGCGCCAGCAGCTTGGGGACTAGCGGCGGCCAAGAGACCCAGTACTTC.

The chain uses TRBV27 and TRBJ1-5; tentatively, D is TRBD1 (5 bases). The germline CDR1 and CDR2 sequences are MNHEY and SMNVEV (reference sequence). V was clipped by 5 bases and J by 8 bases, with 19 bases between them. The CDR3 sequence is 15 residues long. CDR3 protein: CASSVTGDARKPQHF. In DNA form, the CDR3 reads TGTGCCAGCAGTGTCACGGGGGACGCAAGAAAGCCCCAGCATTTT.

The rearrangement uses TRBV6-1 and TRBJ1-1, with unresolved D. The V and J ends lost 2 bases and 8 bases respectively, with 18 bases between them. The length of the CDR3 is 15 residues. Germline CDR1 reads MNHNS; CDR2 reads SASEGT. Here the CDR3 DNA reads TGTGCCAGCAGTGAAAAGAACGAGGGCGCGGCCGAAGCTTTCTTT. It encodes CASSEKNEGAAEAFF.

J is TRBJ2-7 and V is TRBV7-6; D perhaps matches TRBD2 (6 bases). The CDR3 is 15 residues long. Germline V gene data show CDR1 as SGHVS and CDR2 as FNYEAQ. V was clipped by 6 bases and J by 3 bases, with 18 bases between them. CDR3 sequence (DNA): TGTGCCAGCAGTCCCGGAGGGGTGTCGTTCTACGAGCAGTACTTC. Translation: CASSPGGVSFYEQYF.

V gene TRBV10-3 combines with J gene TRBJ1-5; 8 nucleotides agree with TRBD1. Losses at the gene ends were 8 bases for V and 6 bases for J; bases not matched to a gene: 9. The CDR3 has 14 amino acids. Germline V gives CDR1 ENHRY, CDR2 SYGVKD. CDR3 protein: CAIAKTDRVQPQHF. In nucleotides, the CDR3 is TGTGCCATCGCAAAAACGGACAGGGTTCAGCCCCAGCATTTT.

The count of this clone is one. CDR3 sequence reads: CASSPLRTGELFF. The CDR3 DNA reads as TGTGCCAGCAGCCCCCTTCGCACCGGGGAGCTGTTTTTT. V usage is TRBV14 and J usage is TRBJ2-2; D uncertain. V was pared by 4 bases and J by 4 bases, with 7 bases between. CDR1 SGHDN and CDR2 FVKESK come from the germline V gene. CDR3 length: 13 amino acids.